The 23 T cell receptor beta chains below all came from one sample that was sequenced in a study of cytomegalovirus exposure and HLA in healthy donors. Vbeta (60) and Jbeta (13) primers were used in the PCR. The table came from immunoSEQ multiplex PCR; TCRdb's copy has only in-frame clones and leaves some out. The sample lists tens of thousands of clones, about 85% occurring once. The sample was PBMCs. The receptors come from a female donor in good health and CMV-seronegative.

This rearrangement joins TRBV9 to TRBJ1-3; 9 nucleotides agree with TRBD1. The CDR3 covers 15 residues. Per germline, CDR1 SGDLS and CDR2 YYNGEE. V gave up 5 bases and J gave up 4 bases; unmatched junction bases: 7. The CDR3 coding sequence is TGTGCCAGCAGTCCTACAGGGGGCGGCGGAAACACCATATATTTT. Amino acids: CASSPTGGGGNTIYF.

The chain recombines TRBV28 with TRBJ1-2; D gene uncertain. Germline CDR1 is MDHEN and CDR2 is SYDVKM. Trimming took 4 bases from V and 1 from J, leaving 10 bases between them. CDR3 length: 14 amino acids. Written as DNA, the CDR3 is TGTGCCAGCAGTTCTCCCGGGGATAACTATGGCTACACCTTC. Encoded protein: CASSSPGDNYGYTF.

This clone was found a few times. The V call is TRBV28, the J call TRBJ2-1, with 7 bases lining up with TRBD2. The CDR3 is 15 residues long. After removal of 5 bases from V and 5 bases from J, the junction contained 9 bases not matched to a gene. Germline CDR1 MDHEN, CDR2 SYDVKM. The CDR3 loop is CASSPQTSRHNEQFF. The CDR3 nucleotides read TGTGCCAGCAGTCCCCAGACTAGCCGGCACAATGAGCAGTTCTTC.

The chain combines TRBV19 with TRBJ1-6, with D perhaps matching TRBD1 (5 bases). Germline CDR1 LNHDA, CDR2 SQIVND (reference sequence). Trimming pared 0 bases from V and 8 bases from J, leaving 14 bases between. The length of the CDR3 is 16 residues. The CDR3 protein is CASSIEWGTRYSPLHF. CDR3 bases: TGTGCCAGTAGTATAGAATGGGGCACCAGATATTCACCCCTCCACTTT.

V and J are TRBV4-3 and TRBJ2-7; 10 bases align to TRBD2. The junction had 6 bases not matched to a gene; V was cut back by 3 bases and J by 4 bases. Germline V lookup: CDR1 LGHNA, CDR2 YSLEER. The CDR3 spans 15 residues. CDR3 sequence reads: CASSHGLAEGYEQYF. The CDR3 DNA reads as TGCGCCAGCAGCCATGGACTAGCGGAGGGATACGAGCAGTACTTC.

J is TRBJ1-1 and V is TRBV6-5, with unresolved D. Trimming pared 4 bases from V and 5 bases from J, leaving 17 bases between. CDR3 length: 15 residues. Looked up from germline, CDR1 is MNHEY and CDR2 is SVGAGI. The CDR3 protein is CASSFHREGRTEAFF. The CDR3 nucleotides are TGTGCCAGCAGTTTCCATCGTGAGGGCCGGACTGAAGCTTTCTTT.

This rearrangement joins TRBV6-6 to TRBJ2-3; a weak D match, TRBD2 (5 bases). V was clipped by 10 bases and J by 5 bases, with 19 bases between them. Germline CDR1 MNHNY, CDR2 SVGAGI (reference sequence). There are 14 residues in the CDR3. The CDR3 region has the DNA TGTGCCACCAGCTTCTGGGGTGGGAGAGATACGCAGTATTTT. Translating gives CATSFWGGRDTQYF.

The CDR3 region is CASSIDRGWNEQFF. DNA for the CDR3: TGTGCCAGTAGTATCGACAGGGGGTGGAATGAGCAGTTCTTC. The chain uses TRBV19 and TRBJ2-1, with TRBD1 matching 9 bases. Germline-derived CDR1 and CDR2 are LNHDA and SQIVND (reference sequence). This CDR3 has 14 residues. J gave up 7 bases and V 3 bases, and 4 bases lay outside the gene matches. Supplemented by reference TRBV19 and TRBJ2-1, the full variable domain reads DGGITQSPKYLFRKEGQNVTLSCEQNLNHDAMYWYRQDPGQGLRLIYYSQIVNDFQKGDIAEGYSVSREKKESFPLTVTSAQKNPTAFYLCASSIDRGWNEQFFGPGTRLTVL.

The V call is TRBV5-1, the J call TRBJ2-5; D may be TRBD1 (5 bases). The CDR3 has 15 residues. V gave up 4 bases and J gave up 6 bases, with 19 bases separating them. Germline CDR1 SGHRS, CDR2 YFSETQ. The CDR3 sequence: CASSLGVGLGQTQYF. As DNA, the CDR3 is TGCGCCAGCAGCCTAGGGGTAGGCCTTGGGCAGACCCAGTACTTC.

A few counts support this clone. The chain recombines TRBV7-3 with TRBJ2-1, with 13 bases fitting TRBD2. The ends lost 2 bases at V and 8 bases at J; junction bases unmatched: 0. Looked up from germline, CDR1 is SGHTA and CDR2 is FQGTGA. The CDR3 totals 14 residues. The chain's CDR3 is CASSLGTSGDEQFF. The CDR3 bases are TGTGCCAGCAGCTTAGGGACTAGCGGGGATGAGCAGTTCTTC.

The CDR3: CASSAAMTTTTDTQYF. The CDR3 bases are TGCGCCAGCAGCGCAGCTATGACAACGACCACAGATACGCAGTATTTT. The chain recombines TRBV5-1 with TRBJ2-3; D call uncertain. Trimming removed 4 bases at V and 2 bases at J, with 17 bases between. Per the germline V gene, CDR1 is SGHRS and CDR2 is YFSETQ. This CDR3 comprises 16 residues.

The chain joins TRBV7-8 to TRBJ2-1; 13 bases are a match to TRBD2. The trim removed 5 bases at V and 7 bases at J, leaving 8 bases unmatched. The CDR3 spans 16 residues. Germline CDR1 reads SGHVS; CDR2 reads FQNEAQ. The CDR3 is CASSRRLAGGPNEQFF. CDR3 coding DNA: TGTGCCAGCAGCCGCAGACTAGCGGGGGGACCTAATGAGCAGTTCTTC.

Worth noting for this clone: Germline is not matched at one junction end, which may reflect a read error. The chain couples TRBV7-9 to TRBJ1-5, with D possibly TRBD1 on 6 matching bases. CDR3 length: 16 residues. Germline V gene lookup returns CDR1 SEHNR and CDR2 FQNEAQ (reference sequence). DNA of the CDR3: TGTTCCAGCAGCTTATCCCGAGGGGGGGGCGGTCAGCCCCAGCATTTT. Translation: CSSSLSRGGGGQPQHF.

The V gene is TRBV7-3, the J gene TRBJ2-1; 11 positions agree with TRBD2. The J segment lost 7 bases and the V segment lost 5 bases, leaving 7 bases of the junction unmatched. The CDR3 is made up of 15 amino acids. Germline V gives CDR1 SGHTA, CDR2 FQGTGA. CDR3 sequence reads: CASSLGTSGVNEQFF. As DNA, the CDR3 is TGTGCCAGCAGCCTAGGGACTAGCGGTGTGAATGAGCAGTTCTTC.

The chain has TRBV30 and TRBJ1-6; D remains ambiguous. Germline values: CDR1 GTSNPN, CDR2 SVGIG (reference sequence). This CDR3 is 15 amino acids long. V shed 0 bases and J shed 0 bases, with 6 bases lying between them. The CDR3, as DNA: TGTGCCTGGAGTGTAGCCGGCTCCTATAATTCACCCCTCCACTTT. It translates to CAWSVAGSYNSPLHF.

The genes are TRBV9 and TRBJ2-5, with D possibly being TRBD1 (6 bases). This CDR3 comprises 17 residues. V was pared by 0 bases and J by 4 bases, with 19 bases between. Germline values: CDR1 SGDLS, CDR2 YYNGEE. CDR3 residues: CASSVAAGVGQRETQYF. CDR3 DNA sequence: TGTGCCAGCAGCGTAGCAGCCGGAGTCGGACAGCGAGAGACCCAGTACTTC.

The CDR3 DNA is TGTGCCAGCAGCTTAGGGGGGGACCAAGAGACCCAGTACTTC. It specifies CASSLGGDQETQYF. The chain joins TRBV7-9 to TRBJ2-5; possible D gene TRBD2, 6 bases. The germline V gene has CDR1 SEHNR and CDR2 FQNEAQ (reference sequence). V was cut by 1 base and J by 0 bases, with 6 bases left in between. This CDR3 spans 14 amino acids.

The chain carries TRBV11-2 and TRBJ2-7, with D unclear. From germline, CDR1 is SGHAT and CDR2 FQNNGV. V dropped 0 bases and J dropped 5 bases, with 14 bases sitting between them. CDR3 length equals 15 residues. CDR3 DNA sequence: TGTGCCAGCAGCTTAGAGTTTAGAGGAATGAACGAGCAGTACTTC. Translated, it gives CASSLEFRGMNEQYF.

The rearrangement joins TRBV7-2 to TRBJ2-4; D may be TRBD2 (5 bases). Trimming left V 5 bases short and J 6 bases short, with 14 bases between. Germline assignment: CDR1 SGHTA and CDR2 FQGNSA. This CDR3 is 14 amino acids long. The CDR3 DNA is TGTGCCAGCAGCCTAGACTCCCGGGGAAACATTCAGTACTTC. It encodes CASSLDSRGNIQYF.

V usage is TRBV28 and J usage is TRBJ1-2; D is perhaps TRBD1 (6 bases). The CDR3 runs to 15 residues. The germline gives CDR1 MDHEN, CDR2 SYDVKM. Trimming took off 4 bases at V and 8 bases at J, with 20 bases between the two ends. The CDR3 nucleotides are TGTGCCAGCAGTTCGGGGGGCGTAGGGAGGTTGGGCTACACCTTC. Amino acid sequence: CASSSGGVGRLGYTF.

The chain links TRBV29-1 to TRBJ2-7; no clear D. The CDR3 totals 14 residues. V lost 6 bases, J lost 7 bases, and 22 bases lay in between. The germline V gene has CDR1 SQVTM and CDR2 ANQGSEA. The CDR3 spells CSVTSGVSHFEQYF. In DNA form, the CDR3 reads TGCAGCGTCACCTCCGGAGTCAGCCACTTTGAGCAGTACTTC.

This chain connects TRBV7-2 to TRBJ2-1; tentatively, D is TRBD1 (5 bases). Germline values: CDR1 SGHTA, CDR2 FQGNSA. Between the trimmed V and J ends, which lost 1 base and 3 bases, there was a span of 7 bases. This CDR3 contains 14 residues. The CDR3 protein is CASSLGQGYNEQFF. The CDR3 DNA follows: TGTGCCAGCAGCTTAGGGCAGGGCTACAATGAGCAGTTCTTC.

This clone was counted only a few times. The chain is built from TRBV27 and TRBJ2-6; TRBD2 matches 9 bases. The germline V gene encodes CDR1 MNHEY and CDR2 SMNVEV (reference sequence). V was clipped by 5 bases and J by 3 bases; unmatched bases: 17. The CDR3 sequence is 20 residues long. The CDR3 nucleotides read TGTGCCAGCAGTCCAGGGTTAGCGGGAGTCCCTCAGAGTGGGGCCAACGTCCTGACTTTC. Amino acid sequence: CASSPGLAGVPQSGANVLTF.